This T cell receptor (beta chain) is drawn from a study of control samples from healthy donors and cancer patients. Assay: immunoSEQ multiplex PCR; the TCRdb copy retains only in-frame clones and omits some. The sample lists under 65,000 clones, around 93% occurring once. Germline-derived CDR1 and CDR2 are LGHNA and YNFKEQ. The CDR3 runs to 16 residues. The V gene end was trimmed by 1 base and the J gene end by 2 bases; junction bases not matched to a gene: 5. This TCR was recovered from a man aged 30 to 39 with colorectal cancer. The V call is TRBV4-2, the J call TRBJ1-3, with 7 bases aligning to TRBD1. The sequenced material came from PBMCs. CDR3 nucleotide sequence: TGTGCCAGCAGCCAAGGTCCAGGGGGGGCTGGAAACACCATATATTTT. Translating gives CASSQGPGGAGNTIYF.